One and the same sample provided the 16 T cell receptor beta chains below, sequenced in a study of TIL therapy for anti-PD-1-resistant metastatic lung cancer. Described time point: pre-treatment sample, taken before nivolumab and TIL therapy. Pleural nodules or supraclavicular lymph nodes made up most of the excised metastases sampled. The libraries were made with immunoSEQ v3. TCRdb's table, derived via immunoSEQ multiplex PCR, lists solely in-frame clones and lacks some. There are approximately 87,000 clones in the sample; 55% to 75% occur only once, and around 9.9% lies in the top ten. The sample in question was tumor tissue, obtained at baseline. The receptors derive from a person between 30 and 79 years old with non-small cell lung cancer.

The chain employs TRBV19 and TRBJ2-1, with D uncertain. Germline values: CDR1 LNHDA, CDR2 SQIVND (reference sequence). With 6 bases removed from V and 6 bases from J, the gap between germline ends came to 12 bases. The CDR3 is made up of 13 amino acids. CDR3 sequence (DNA): TGTGCCAGTAGCGACCTAGGTGGCAATGAGCAGTTCTTC. Amino acid sequence: CASSDLGGNEQFF.

This clone was seen a handful of times. The chain uses TRBV3-1 (or the pseudogene TRBV3-2) and TRBJ1-2; the match to TRBD1 covers 9 bases. Germline-derived CDR1 and CDR2 are LGHDT and YNNKEL (reference sequence). Trimming cost V 5 bases and J 4 bases; bases outside gene matches: 5. The CDR3 is 14 amino acids. The DNA of the CDR3 is TGTGCCAGCAGCTGGACAGGGGCTGTCTATGGCTACACCTTC. Translation: CASSWTGAVYGYTF.

The V call is TRBV6-2 or TRBV6-3, the J call TRBJ1-6; 7 nucleotides match TRBD1. The germline V gene encodes CDR1 MNHEY and CDR2 SVGEGT. This CDR3 is built from 15 residues. Trimming took 5 bases from V and 3 from J; bases not matched to a gene: 4. The CDR3 sequence is CASSIRDSYNSPLHF. DNA for the CDR3: TGTGCCAGCAGTATCCGGGACAGCTATAATTCACCCCTCCACTTT.

The table lists this clone with a few counts. The rearrangement joins TRBV9 to TRBJ2-3; TRBD2 aligns across 11 bases. The CDR3 length is 15 residues. CDR1 and CDR2 from the germline V gene are SGDLS and YYNGEE. V lost 3 bases to trimming and J lost 4 bases; unmatched junction nucleotides: 4. In DNA form, the CDR3 reads TGTGCCAGCAGCGGGGATAGCGGGGGGGCAGATACGCAGTATTTT. Translation: CASSGDSGGADTQYF.

J is TRBJ2-5 and V is TRBV4-1; 9 nucleotides line up with TRBD1. This CDR3 is built from 16 residues. With V trimmed by 4 bases and J by 2 bases, 8 bases remained unmatched. The germline V gene has CDR1 MGHRA and CDR2 YSYEKL. The CDR3 sequence is CASSRSTGGKQETQYF. The DNA for the CDR3 is TGCGCCAGCAGCCGATCCACAGGGGGCAAACAAGAGACCCAGTACTTC.

The chain employs TRBV3-1 (or the pseudogene TRBV3-2) and TRBJ2-7; 8 nucleotides align to TRBD2. The trim removed 4 bases at V and 2 bases at J, leaving 7 bases unmatched. The CDR3 is 15 residues long. The germline V gene encodes CDR1 LGHDT and CDR2 YNNKEL (reference sequence). CDR3 protein: CASSPKTSGPYEQYF. The CDR3 nucleotides are TGTGCCAGCAGCCCAAAAACTAGCGGCCCCTACGAGCAGTACTTC.

The chain links TRBV29-1 to TRBJ2-5; 7 bases are shared with TRBD2. Germline V gene sequence: CDR1 SQVTM, CDR2 ANQGSEA. This CDR3 is 16 amino acids long. Trimming at V came to 6 bases and at J to 5 bases, leaving 18 bases not matched to a gene. CDR3 sequence (DNA): TGCAGCGTGGATAACCAGCGGGGAGGACCAAGGGAGACCCAGTACTTC. This codes for CSVDNQRGGPRETQYF.

The genes are TRBV11-2 and TRBJ1-1, with D unclear. The CDR3 has 13 amino acids. The germline CDR1 and CDR2 sequences are SGHAT and FQNNGV. V shed 5 bases and J shed 0 bases, with 7 bases lying between them. The DNA of the CDR3 is TGTGCCAGCAGCCTCACTTTGAACACTGAAGCTTTCTTT. Residues: CASSLTLNTEAFF.

This clone showed up just once. The chain couples TRBV7-2 to TRBJ2-7; no clear D. Germline lookup yields CDR1 SGHTA and CDR2 FQGNSA. CDR3 length: 14 amino acids. Trimming took 5 bases from V and 2 from J, leaving 13 bases between them. The CDR3, as DNA: TGTGCCAGCAGCAAAGATATTACGGCCTACGAGCAGTACTTC. It yields the protein CASSKDITAYEQYF.

This clone was seen only a few times. Other DNA sequences of this sample code for an identical CDR3. This rearrangement joins TRBV9 to TRBJ1-5, with TRBD1 matching 7 bases. There are 15 residues in the CDR3. Germline V gene lookup returns CDR1 SGDLS and CDR2 YYNGEE. Trimming took 4 bases from V and 1 from J; bases not matched to a gene: 5. CDR3: CASSRDRASNQPQHF. The CDR3 nucleotides read TGTGCCAGCAGCCGAGACAGGGCAAGCAATCAGCCCCAGCATTTT.

This clone was picked up many times. The chain links TRBV28 to TRBJ1-1; D is unclear. This CDR3 comprises 14 residues. Looked up from germline, CDR1 is MDHEN and CDR2 is SYDVKM. V dropped 5 bases and J dropped 5 bases, with 15 bases sitting between them. CDR3 DNA sequence: TGTGCCAGCAGTCCTATGGACCGATGGACTGAAGCTTTCTTT. Translation gives CASSPMDRWTEAFF.

This clone has only a few counts. This chain links TRBV12-5 with TRBJ2-3, with no clear D. CDR3 length equals 13 residues. V lost 2 bases to trimming and J lost 4 bases, with 7 bases between them. Germline V gene data show CDR1 as LGHNT and CDR2 as FRNRAP. The CDR3 bases are TGTGCTAGTGGTTTGATAGGCGCAGATACGCAGTATTTT. Its protein product is CASGLIGADTQYF.

The V call is TRBV6-6, the J call TRBJ1-5; D not resolved. Per germline, CDR1 MNHNY and CDR2 SVGAGI (reference sequence). Trimming removed 0 bases at V and 4 bases at J, with 7 bases between. This CDR3 comprises 14 residues. The CDR3 DNA is TGTGCCAGCAGTTACTCGAACGAGAATCAGCCCCAGCATTTT. Its translation: CASSYSNENQPQHF.

V usage is TRBV4-2 and J usage is TRBJ2-2; 11 bases are shared with TRBD2. The V gene's germline CDR1 is LGHNA and CDR2 YNFKEQ. CDR3 length: 17 amino acids. The ends lost 1 base at V and 3 bases at J; junction bases unmatched: 4. The CDR3 reads CASSQGDSGRDTGELFF. CDR3 bases: TGTGCCAGCAGCCAAGGGGATAGCGGGAGGGACACCGGGGAGCTGTTTTTT.

The genes are TRBV19 and TRBJ2-3, with 7 bases that match TRBD2. Germline V gene lookup returns CDR1 LNHDA and CDR2 SQIVND (reference sequence). J lost 2 bases, V lost 7 bases, and 6 bases had no gene match. The CDR3 length is 14 residues. CDR3 nucleotide sequence: TGTGCCAGTACTAAGAGCGGGACCACAGATACGCAGTATTTT. Translating gives CASTKSGTTDTQYF.

This clone was seen just once. The chain carries TRBV5-1 and TRBJ1-4; tentative D call: TRBD1 (6 bases). Trimming stripped 5 bases from V and 8 bases from J, with 16 bases between. Germline assignment: CDR1 SGHRS and CDR2 YFSETQ. The CDR3 spans 14 residues. In nucleotides, the CDR3 is TGCGCCAGCAGACAGGGACCGGGCGTAGAAAAACTGTTTTTT. Protein product: CASRQGPGVEKLFF. The whole variable domain, filled in from reference TRBV5-1 and TRBJ1-4, reads KAGVTQTPRYLIKTRGQQVTLSCSPISGHRSVSWYQQTPGQGLQFLFEYFSETQRNKGNFPGRFSGRQFSNSRSEMNVSTLELGDSALYLCASRQGPGVEKLFFGSGTQLSVL.